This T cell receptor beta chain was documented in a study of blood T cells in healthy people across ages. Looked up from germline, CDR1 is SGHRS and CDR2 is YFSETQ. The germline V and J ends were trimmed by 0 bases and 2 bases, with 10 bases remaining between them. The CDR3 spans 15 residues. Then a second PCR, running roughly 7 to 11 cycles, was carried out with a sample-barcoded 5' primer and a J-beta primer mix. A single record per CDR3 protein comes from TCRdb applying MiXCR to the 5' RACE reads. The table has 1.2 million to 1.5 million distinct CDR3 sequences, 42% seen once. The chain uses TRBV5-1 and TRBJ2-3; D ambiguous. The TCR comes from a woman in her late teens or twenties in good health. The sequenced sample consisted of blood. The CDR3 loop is CASSLDYSITDTQYF. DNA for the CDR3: TGCGCCAGCAGCTTGGACTACTCAATCACAGATACGCAGTATTTT.